Below, 25 T cell receptor beta chains from the same sample are listed, as sequenced in a study of T cells after yellow fever vaccination. One entry per CDR3 protein, called by TCRdb with MiXCR from the 5' RACE reads. The table includes a few hundred thousand distinct CDR3 sequences, about 17% detected once. Specimen: PBMCs, collected before the yellow fever booster vaccination. These receptor sequences come from a man in his late teens or twenties who received the YFV17D yellow fever vaccine.

This clonotype has at least ten counts. V and J are TRBV5-1 and TRBJ2-2; 7 nucleotides line up with TRBD1. CDR1 and CDR2 from the germline V gene are SGHRS and YFSETQ. V shed 0 bases, J shed 4 bases, and the junction held 3 bases outside the gene matches. The CDR3 extends over 15 amino acids. The CDR3 DNA reads as TGCGCCAGCAGCTTGGGGCAGGGGGTCACCGGGGAGCTGTTTTTT. It encodes CASSLGQGVTGELFF.

The gene calls are TRBV29-1 and TRBJ2-2; D ambiguous. The V gene's germline CDR1 is SQVTM and CDR2 ANQGSEA. The CDR3 spans 12 residues. The ends were cut back, 6 bases at V and 4 bases at J, with 9 bases in the middle. CDR3 sequence: CSVPGPTGELFF. The CDR3 nucleotides are TGCAGCGTCCCTGGTCCCACCGGGGAGCTGTTTTTT.

This clonotype was picked up a small number of times. V and J are TRBV7-6 and TRBJ2-1, with D possibly being TRBD1 (5 bases). The V end was cut by 1 base, the J end by 3 bases, with 7 bases between. CDR1 and CDR2 (germline): SGHVS, FNYEAQ. The CDR3 runs to 14 residues. CDR3 residues: CASSLEGYYNEQFF. DNA for the CDR3: TGTGCCAGCAGCTTAGAGGGGTACTACAATGAGCAGTTCTTC.

This rearrangement joins TRBV5-4 to TRBJ2-1; 8 nucleotides line up with TRBD2. Germline V lookup: CDR1 SGHNT, CDR2 YYREEE (reference sequence). The CDR3 length is 15 residues. The V gene end was trimmed by 5 bases and the J gene end by 8 bases; junction bases not matched to a gene: 12. The CDR3 spells CASRPGGASLDEQFF. CDR3 coding DNA: TGTGCCAGCAGGCCGGGGGGGGCTAGTCTGGATGAGCAGTTCTTC. Looking up the rest from reference TRBV5-4 and TRBJ2-1 gives the full variable domain: ETGVTQSPTHLIKTRGQQVTLRCSSQSGHNTVSWYQQALGQGPQFIFQYYREEENGRGNFPPRFSGLQFPNYSSELNVNALELDDSALYLCASRPGGASLDEQFFGPGTRLTVL.

This clonotype turned up a few times. The chain joins TRBV7-9 to TRBJ2-6, with 10 bases fitting TRBD1. The CDR3 consists of 17 residues. J lost 0 bases, V lost 5 bases, and 4 bases had no gene match. The germline CDR1 and CDR2 sequences are SEHNR and FQNEAQ (reference sequence). The CDR3 region has the DNA TGTGCCAGCAGCCGGGGACAGGGGCACTCTGGGGCCAACGTCCTGACTTTC. As protein: CASSRGQGHSGANVLTF.

The J gene is TRBJ1-5, the V gene TRBV6-1; TRBD1 matches at 9 bases. Germline V gives CDR1 MNHNS, CDR2 SASEGT. The CDR3 has 17 residues. The J segment lost 0 bases and the V segment lost 7 bases, leaving 10 bases of the junction unmatched. The CDR3 region is CASTMWGQGPSNQPQHF. As DNA, the CDR3 is TGTGCCAGCACCATGTGGGGACAGGGCCCTAGCAATCAGCCCCAGCATTTT.

The sample holds a few counts of this clonotype. The chain links TRBV10-3 to TRBJ2-5, with unresolved D. Germline V lookup: CDR1 ENHRY, CDR2 SYGVKD. This CDR3 region has 13 residues. V was clipped by 6 bases and J by 1 base, with 9 bases between them. The CDR3 loop is CAIRQESQETQYF. In DNA, the CDR3 is TGTGCCATCAGGCAGGAGTCCCAAGAGACCCAGTACTTC.

This clonotype was seen a handful of times. The chain employs TRBV5-1 and TRBJ2-7; 9 bases match TRBD1. Germline V gene data show CDR1 as SGHRS and CDR2 as YFSETQ. The CDR3 consists of 14 residues. J lost 3 bases, V lost 4 bases, and 5 bases had no gene match. The CDR3 bases are TGCGCCAGCAGCGGACCGGGACAGGGCTACGAGCAGTACTTC. Its translation: CASSGPGQGYEQYF.

This clonotype showed up just a few times. The gene calls are TRBV10-3 and TRBJ1-2; TRBD1 might be the D (5 bases). This CDR3 is built from 14 residues. Germline V gene data show CDR1 as ENHRY and CDR2 as SYGVKD. V lost 5 bases to trimming and J lost 3 bases, with 13 bases between them. The CDR3 nucleotides read TGTGCCATCAGTACCTTGGGGGGGGACTATGGCTACACCTTC. Its protein is CAISTLGGDYGYTF.

The rearrangement joins TRBV29-1 to TRBJ1-4; D may be TRBD1 (6 bases). Germline CDR1 SQVTM, CDR2 ANQGSEA. Between the trimmed V and J ends, which lost 6 bases and 4 bases, there was a span of 9 bases. The CDR3 spans 12 residues. CDR3 nucleotide sequence: TGCAGCGTGAAAGGGGGTAATGAAAAACTGTTTTTT. Translating it yields CSVKGGNEKLFF.

The chain links TRBV29-1 to TRBJ1-2; D perhaps matches TRBD1 (5 bases). The CDR3 loop spans 14 amino acids. The V end lost 4 bases, the J end lost 8 bases, and 20 bases lay between the germline ends. Germline lookup yields CDR1 SQVTM and CDR2 ANQGSEA. CDR3 nucleotide sequence: TGCAGCGTTGCCCCCGTAAGGGGTACCTCGGGCTACACCTTC. Residues: CSVAPVRGTSGYTF.

The chain has TRBV7-9 and TRBJ2-7, with D perhaps TRBD2 (7 bases). Trimming took off 3 bases at V and 3 bases at J, with 12 bases between the two ends. Germline CDR1 reads SEHNR; CDR2 reads FQNEAQ (reference sequence). CDR3 length: 14 residues. The CDR3, as DNA: TGTGCCAGCAGCTTGGGGGGGGGCCTCTACGAGCAGTACGTC. This sequence encodes CASSLGGGLYEQYV.

This clonotype was recorded at least ten times. CDR3 sequence: CASSSGLAAPGGETQYF. In DNA, the CDR3 is TGCGCCAGCAGCTCCGGACTAGCGGCCCCTGGGGGGGAGACCCAGTACTTC. V gene TRBV5-1 combines with J gene TRBJ2-5, with 10 nucleotides matching TRBD2. The CDR3 runs 17 residues. CDR1 and CDR2 from the germline V gene are SGHRS and YFSETQ. V was pared by 3 bases and J by 5 bases, with 13 bases of the junction left unmatched.

The V gene is TRBV5-6, the J gene TRBJ2-1; 7 bases fit TRBD2. V lost 7 bases, J lost 0 bases, and 4 bases stayed unmatched. The CDR3 has 14 amino acids. CDR1 is SGHDT, CDR2 YYEEEE, per germline. CDR3 sequence (DNA): TGTGCCAGCCACGGCGGGAGCTCCTACAATGAGCAGTTCTTC. It translates to CASHGGSSYNEQFF.

The chain is built from TRBV7-2 and TRBJ1-5; D might be TRBD1 (5 bases). Trimming removed 6 bases from V and 9 bases from J, with 15 bases in between. Germline lookup yields CDR1 SGHTA and CDR2 FQGNSA. The CDR3 consists of 13 residues. CDR3 sequence (DNA): TGTGCCAGCAGAGGGGACGGGGGGGGGCCCCAGCATTTT. Its protein is CASRGDGGGPQHF. The complete variable domain, with remaining parts taken from reference TRBV7-2 and TRBJ1-5, reads GAGVSQSPSNKVTEKGKDVELRCDPISGHTALYWYRQSLGQGLEFLIYFQGNSAPDKSGLPSDRFSAERTGGSVSTLTIQRTQQEDSAVYLCASRGDGGGPQHFGDGTRLSIL.

This clonotype was detected only a few times. The CDR3 region is CASSRRQYGYTF. DNA of the CDR3: TGTGCCAGCTCCCGCAGGCAATATGGCTACACCTTC. This sequence joins TRBV18 and TRBJ1-2; D gene uncertain. CDR1 and CDR2 (germline): KGHSH, LQKENI. The CDR3 is 12 amino acids. Trimming left V 6 bases short and J 5 bases short, with 10 bases between.

The genes are TRBV19 and TRBJ2-1; 7 bases agree with TRBD1. Trimming cost V 8 bases and J 15 bases; bases outside gene matches: 22. Germline V gene sequence: CDR1 LNHDA, CDR2 SQIVND (reference sequence). The CDR3 loop spans 15 amino acids. The CDR3 bases are TGTGCCAGTTCAGTAGAGAGACAGGGTGTAGGATATCGGTTCTTC. Translated: CASSVERQGVGYRFF.

In this sample, this clonotype turned up a few times. This chain joins TRBV5-1 and TRBJ2-7, with 14 bases identical to TRBD2. The CDR3 extends over 16 amino acids. CDR1 SGHRS and CDR2 YFSETQ come from the germline V gene. Losses at the gene ends were 4 bases for V and 2 bases for J; bases not matched to a gene: 5. CDR3 DNA: TGCGCCAGCAGCCCTGGACTAGCGGGAGGACCCTACGAGCAGTACTTC. Its translation is CASSPGLAGGPYEQYF.

V is TRBV4-1 and J is TRBJ1-4; D unclear. This CDR3 contains 14 residues. V was pared by 5 bases and J by 7 bases, with 14 bases between. Looked up from germline, CDR1 is MGHRA and CDR2 is YSYEKL. The CDR3 DNA reads as TGCGCCAGCAGCGAACGGGGTGTGAGTGAAAAACTGTTTTTT. Translating it yields CASSERGVSEKLFF.

This clonotype was recorded a few times. This rearrangement joins TRBV6-2 or TRBV6-3 to TRBJ2-1, with TRBD1 matching 9 bases. V shed 2 bases, J shed 5 bases, and the junction held 7 bases outside the gene matches. This CDR3 is built from 16 residues. Germline V CDR1 and CDR2: MNHEY, SVGEGT. The CDR3 DNA reads as TGTGCCAGCAGTTACGGGACAGGGAGCCAAGACAATGAGCAGTTCTTC. Protein product: CASSYGTGSQDNEQFF.

This clonotype was observed at least ten times. CDR3 loop: CASSQGPRGPSPLHF. The CDR3, as DNA: TGCGCCAGCAGCCAAGGGCCTCGGGGTCCTTCACCCCTCCACTTT. The rearrangement uses TRBV4-1 and TRBJ1-6, with D uncertain. Deletions cut 1 base from V and 9 bases from J, with 13 bases between. The germline gives CDR1 MGHRA, CDR2 YSYEKL. This CDR3 comprises 15 residues.

This clonotype was picked up many times. J is TRBJ2-7 and V is TRBV10-3; possibly TRBD1 for D (6 bases). Germline assignment: CDR1 ENHRY and CDR2 SYGVKD. The CDR3 sequence is 12 residues long. Trimming took 3 bases from V and 5 from J, leaving 8 bases between them. In DNA form, the CDR3 reads TGTGCCATCAGTGAACAGGGCCACGAGCAGTACTTC. It codes for CAISEQGHEQYF.

V and J are TRBV7-2 and TRBJ1-2; no clear D gene. Looked up from germline, CDR1 is SGHTA and CDR2 is FQGNSA. The V end was cut by 4 bases, the J end by 5 bases, with 8 bases between. The CDR3 runs to 12 residues. CDR3 amino acids: CASSYPSYGYTF. The CDR3 coding sequence is TGTGCCAGCAGCTATCCGTCGTATGGCTACACCTTC.

This chain links TRBV20-1 with TRBJ2-1; D may be TRBD2 (6 bases). Germline loops: CDR1 DFQATT, CDR2 SNEGSKA (reference sequence). V shed 6 bases and J shed 0 bases, with 12 bases lying between them. This CDR3 contains 14 residues. This CDR3 reads CSADGTDSYNEQFF. The DNA for the CDR3 is TGCAGTGCAGACGGGACTGACTCCTACAATGAGCAGTTCTTC.

This clonotype was seen a handful of times. V gene TRBV6-5 combines with J gene TRBJ2-3; a weak D match, TRBD2 (6 bases). There are 15 residues in the CDR3. Trimming took 4 bases from V and 2 from J, leaving 13 bases between them. Germline-derived CDR1 and CDR2 are MNHEY and SVGAGI. CDR3 nucleotide sequence: TGTGCCAGCAGTTCTGGCGGGGCAGACACAGATACGCAGTATTTT. The encoded protein is CASSSGGADTDTQYF.